These 17 T cell receptor beta chains were sequenced from one sample in a study of blood T cell repertoires in COVID-19. Sequencing was performed with immunoSEQ multiplex PCR; in TCRdb, only in-frame clones are kept and a portion is missing. The sample carries about 350,000 clones, 91% recorded once. Source material: peripheral blood. These receptors were collected from a woman under 30 who had recovered from COVID-19.

This clone has just one count. The J gene is TRBJ2-3, the V gene TRBV7-2; 8 nucleotides align to TRBD1. CDR1 SGHTA and CDR2 FQGNSA come from the germline V gene. This CDR3 is 15 amino acids long. V dropped 4 bases and J dropped 2; count of bases not matched to a gene: 5. Written as DNA, the CDR3 is TGTGCCAGCAGCTCAGGACAGGGTACCACAGATACGCAGTATTTT. As protein: CASSSGQGTTDTQYF.

As concerns this clone: Other DNA sequences in the same sample also yield this CDR3. V and J are TRBV24-1 and TRBJ1-1; D is perhaps TRBD1 (5 bases). The CDR3 spans 13 residues. CDR1 is KGHDR and CDR2 is SFDVKD in the germline V gene. V gave up 6 bases and J gave up 2 bases, with 9 bases separating them. The CDR3 DNA sequence: TGTGCCACCAGTCGGCAGGGTAACACTGAAGCTTTCTTT. Amino acids: CATSRQGNTEAFF.

The V and J genes are TRBV19 and TRBJ2-5, with D tentatively TRBD2 (6 bases). This CDR3 has 14 amino acids. The germline V and J ends were trimmed by 2 bases and 2 bases, with 9 bases remaining between them. Germline assignment: CDR1 LNHDA and CDR2 SQIVND (reference sequence). CDR3 in DNA: TGTGCCAGTAGTATAAACGGACTACAAGAGACCCAGTACTTC. Protein product: CASSINGLQETQYF.

CDR3: CASGPQGADTQYF. DNA of the CDR3: TGTGCTAGTGGACCCCAGGGGGCGGATACGCAGTATTTT. The chain is built from TRBV12-5 and TRBJ2-3, with 8 bases matching TRBD1. The ends lost 6 bases at V and 6 bases at J; junction bases unmatched: 5. The CDR3 totals 13 residues. Germline CDR1 LGHNT, CDR2 FRNRAP.

The chain joins TRBV11-3 to TRBJ2-2; 7 bases fit TRBD2. Germline CDR1 reads SGHNT; CDR2 reads YENEEA. Losses at the gene ends were 1 base for V and 6 bases for J; bases not matched to a gene: 5. This CDR3 has 15 amino acids. CDR3 DNA: TGTGCCAGCAGCTTAGCCGGCGGGGGATCCGGGGAGCTGTTTTTT. This sequence encodes CASSLAGGGSGELFF.

V usage is TRBV7-9 and J usage is TRBJ1-1; possible D gene TRBD1, 5 bases. Germline loops: CDR1 SEHNR, CDR2 FQNEAQ (reference sequence). The CDR3 contains 17 residues. Deletions cut 2 bases from V and 1 base from J, with 17 bases between. The CDR3 bases are TGTGCCAGCAGCTTAACGGCAAGGGGCGCGGCGAACACTGAAGCTTTCTTT. Translating gives CASSLTARGAANTEAFF.

The chain joins TRBV9 to TRBJ2-3, with 7 bases aligning to TRBD2. The germline V gene has CDR1 SGDLS and CDR2 YYNGEE. The ends lost 5 bases at V and 2 bases at J; junction bases unmatched: 11. CDR3 length: 16 amino acids. The CDR3 DNA sequence: TGTGCCAGCAGTGATTCAGCGGGATGGAACACAGATACGCAGTATTTT. Its translation: CASSDSAGWNTDTQYF. Looking up the rest from reference TRBV9 and TRBJ2-3 gives the full variable domain: DSGVTQTPKHLITATGQRVTLRCSPRSGDLSVYWYQQSLDQGLQFLIQYYNGEERAKGNILERFSAQQFPDLHSELNLSSLELGDSALYFCASSDSAGWNTDTQYFGPGTRLTVL.

The rearrangement links TRBV19 to TRBJ2-5; 8 bases agree with TRBD1. Germline loops: CDR1 LNHDA, CDR2 SQIVND (reference sequence). There are 15 residues in the CDR3. V gave up 3 bases and J gave up 4 bases; unmatched junction bases: 7. CDR3 DNA sequence: TGTGCCAGTAGTATGGGCAGGGGGCGAGGAGAGACCCAGTACTTC. As protein: CASSMGRGRGETQYF.

The chain uses TRBV10-2 and TRBJ2-1; TRBD2 matches 10 bases. The CDR3 extends over 15 amino acids. V was clipped by 4 bases and J by 5 bases; unmatched bases: 5. CDR1 and CDR2 from the germline V gene are WSHSY and SAAADI. In DNA form, the CDR3 reads TGCGCCAGCAGTGCTGGACTAGCGGCCGACAATGAGCAGTTCTTC. This translates into CASSAGLAADNEQFF.

J is TRBJ1-3 and V is TRBV9, with 11 bases fitting TRBD1. Trimming cost V 0 bases and J 6 bases; bases outside gene matches: 8. CDR3 size: 17 residues. Looked up from germline, CDR1 is SGDLS and CDR2 is YYNGEE. CDR3 in DNA: TGTGCCAGCAGCGTAGAGTTCTGGACAGGGGGCGAAAACACCATATATTTT. Translation gives CASSVEFWTGGENTIYF.

The chain combines TRBV5-1 with TRBJ2-3; TRBD2 might be the D (6 bases). Germline CDR1 and CDR2: SGHRS and YFSETQ. The V end lost 0 bases, the J end lost 3 bases, and 14 bases lay between the germline ends. This CDR3 comprises 16 residues. CDR3: CASSLGRDSITDTQYF. The CDR3 DNA sequence: TGCGCCAGCAGCTTGGGTCGGGACTCTATAACAGATACGCAGTATTTT.

The CDR3 sequence: CSVGQGNYGYTF. The CDR3 bases are TGCAGCGTTGGACAGGGGAATTATGGCTACACCTTC. V gene TRBV29-1 combines with J gene TRBJ1-2, with 8 bases identical to TRBD1. The V segment lost 4 bases and the J segment 5 bases; nucleotides outside the gene matches: 3. Germline V CDR1 and CDR2: SQVTM, ANQGSEA. CDR3 length: 12 amino acids.

The genes are TRBV19 and TRBJ2-3; 9 nucleotides align to TRBD2. Germline V gives CDR1 LNHDA, CDR2 SQIVND (reference sequence). J lost 1 base, V lost 3 bases, and 2 bases had no gene match. The CDR3 totals 15 residues. The CDR3 loop reads CASSIERGGTDTQYF. DNA for the CDR3: TGTGCCAGTAGTATCGAGCGGGGGGGCACAGATACGCAGTATTTT.

The rearrangement uses TRBV19 and TRBJ1-4; D might be TRBD1 (6 bases). The CDR3 has 13 amino acids. V shed 6 bases and J shed 2 bases, with 7 bases lying between them. Germline V gene data show CDR1 as LNHDA and CDR2 as SQIVND (reference sequence). CDR3 protein: CASRTGTNEKLFF. For the CDR3, the DNA is TGTGCCAGTAGGACAGGTACTAATGAAAAACTGTTTTTT. Looking up the rest from reference TRBV19 and TRBJ1-4 gives the full variable domain: DGGITQSPKYLFRKEGQNVTLSCEQNLNHDAMYWYRQDPGQGLRLIYYSQIVNDFQKGDIAEGYSVSREKKESFPLTVTSAQKNPTAFYLCASRTGTNEKLFFGSGTQLSVL.

The V and J genes are TRBV27 and TRBJ1-6; maybe TRBD1 (6 bases). Trimming cost V 2 bases and J 8 bases, with 10 bases left between them. Germline values: CDR1 MNHEY, CDR2 SMNVEV (reference sequence). The CDR3 is made up of 14 amino acids. The CDR3 spells CASSLGQNYSPLHF. The CDR3 DNA sequence: TGTGCCAGCAGTTTAGGACAGAACTATTCACCCCTCCACTTT.

This sequence joins TRBV30 and TRBJ1-2, with D unclear. Trimming shortened V by 1 base and J by 8 bases, and 11 bases separated the two germline ends. The CDR3 has 12 amino acids. Germline values: CDR1 GTSNPN, CDR2 SVGIG (reference sequence). The CDR3 DNA sequence: TGTGCCTGGAGTGAGCTACCGGGAGGCTACACCTTC. Residues: CAWSELPGGYTF.

This chain links TRBV30 with TRBJ1-1; 7 bases are a match to TRBD1. Germline values: CDR1 GTSNPN, CDR2 SVGIG (reference sequence). This CDR3 is built from 14 residues. Losses at the gene ends were 4 bases for V and 0 bases for J; bases not matched to a gene: 5. The CDR3 reads CAWNGGQMNTEAFF. CDR3 nucleotide sequence: TGTGCCTGGAATGGGGGACAGATGAACACTGAAGCTTTCTTT.